Detailed here is one T cell receptor beta chain. As yet, its antigen is unknown. This entry belongs to a study of cytomegalovirus exposure and HLA in healthy donors. At the level of the study: Across 350 to 500 genotyped donors, around 82% landed in the Caucasian-associated ancestry cluster. Findings and caveats of the study: The study assumed roughly uniform donor sequencing depth for presence/absence analyses. Published work reported that the classifier diagnosed cytomegalovirus status with high specificity and sensitivity. Immune exposure information available was restricted to CMV serostatus.

V lost 4 bases, J lost 4 bases, and 14 bases lay in between. The CDR3 consists of 14 residues. CDR1 is SGHRS, CDR2 YFSETQ, per germline. Primers for the PCR totalled 60 Vbeta and 13 Jbeta. TCRdb keeps only in-frame clones here, not all; method: immunoSEQ multiplex PCR. Among roughly 140,000 clones listed, 60% to 80% were seen once. The rearrangement uses TRBV5-1 and TRBJ2-5, with D possibly TRBD1 on 6 matching bases. The sequence was collected from a woman aged 40 to 50 in good health and CMV-seropositive. Sequenced input: PBMCs. For the CDR3, the DNA is TGCGCCAGCAGCCCAACAGGGATCGGAGAGACCCAGTACTTC. Its protein product is CASSPTGIGETQYF.